In its sample, the clone carrying this T cell receptor beta chain was seen once. This record belongs to a study of shared T cell receptors in the human thymus. CDR1 is WSHSY and CDR2 is SAAADI in the germline V gene. Trimming left V 0 bases short and J 9 bases short, with 15 bases between. This CDR3 has 15 amino acids. Assay: immunoSEQ multiplex PCR; the TCRdb copy retains only in-frame clones and omits some. Of hundreds of thousands of clones in the sample, 80% to 90% are singletons; the top ten hold 0.0095% to 0.013%. The data also belong to a second study, concerning human thymus T cells. That paper notes: During corrective heart surgery, resections were taken, and the thymus tissue came from them.

The specimen sequenced was thymocytes. This chain joins TRBV10-2 and TRBJ2-1; D might be TRBD2 (5 bases). The sequence came from a girl in the first two years of life with a congenital heart defect. This CDR3 is CASSESADPRGEQFF. In DNA form, the CDR3 reads TGCGCCAGCAGTGAGTCGGCGGACCCCCGGGGTGAGCAGTTCTTC.